Listed below are T cell receptor beta chains from one sample, sequenced in a study of T-cell reconstitution after alpha-beta-depleted transplantation in children. In TCRdb, the PCR reads were re-called with MiXCR into one record per CDR3 protein. The sample includes a few hundred thousand distinct CDR3 sequences, roughly 13% seen only once; the top ten take about 2.2%. Sequences were derived from PBMCs, mostly from graft donor cells, sampled 360 days after TCRalphabeta/CD19-depleted stem cell transplant. These receptors all come from a male patient younger than 18 who had a stem cell transplant for acute myeloid leukemia, so the T cells may come from the graft donor. The CDR3 runs from the conserved cysteine through the conserved F or W. A D gene is named only where the DNA matches it firmly. Clone size, where shown, is once, few, many, or a class for clones that have expanded.

>TRBV29-1|TRBD2|many|TRBJ2-3
CSVEGPSGSSDTQYF
TGCAGCGTCGAAGGGCCTAGCGGGAGTTCAGATACGCAGTATTTT
>TRBV7-2|TRBD1|NA|TRBJ2-5
CASSSRTGRTETQYF
TGTGCCAGCAGCTCCCGGACAGGAAGGACGGAGACCCAGTACTTC
>TRBV7-8|NA|many|TRBJ1-1
CASSGGFNEAFF
TGTGCCAGCAGCGGCGGGTTTAATGAAGCTTTCTTT
>TRBV20-1|NA|few|TRBJ2-7
CSAKDLGTYF
TGCAGTGCAAAAGACCTCGGGACGTACTTC
>TRBV15|NA|many|TRBJ2-2
CATSRDSRVSTGELFF
TGTGCCACCAGCAGAGATTCGAGGGTTAGCACCGGGGAGCTGTTTTTT
>TRBV20-1|NA|few|TRBJ2-7
CSAPRWGGGYEQYF
TGCAGTGCGCCTCGTTGGGGCGGAGGGTACGAGCAGTACTTC
>TRBV29-1|NA|many|TRBJ1-1
CSVGIEKTEAFF
TGCAGCGTTGGCATAGAGAAGACTGAAGCTTTCTTT
>TRBV7-9|NA|few|TRBJ2-1
CASSSGPGQSLEQFF
TGTGCCAGCAGCTCCGGTCCCGGACAAAGTCTTGAGCAGTTCTTC
>TRBV20-1|NA|NA|TRBJ1-3
CSARESPENGNTIYF
TGCAGTGCTAGAGAATCTCCCGAAAATGGAAACACCATATATTTT
>TRBV5-1|NA|few|TRBJ1-1
CASSSHGGGTEAFF
TGCGCCAGCAGCTCCCACGGGGGAGGTACTGAAGCTTTCTTT
>TRBV28|NA|NA|TRBJ2-7
CASSLCIARAWAYEQYF
TGTGCCAGCAGTTTATGCATTGCGAGGGCCTGGGCCTACGAGCAGTACTTC
>TRBV12-3/TRBV12-4|NA|many|TRBJ2-1
CASVAGLGPEQFF
TGTGCCAGCGTCGCAGGGCTGGGACCCGAGCAGTTCTTC
>TRBV7-2|NA|NA|TRBJ2-7
CASSRMTGSYEQYF
TGTGCCAGCAGCCGAATGACAGGCTCCTACGAGCAGTACTTC
>TRBV21-1|NA|many|TRBJ2-1
CASSKRAELAGVYNEQFF
TGTGCCAGCAGCAAACGGGCAGAACTAGCGGGAGTCTACAATGAGCAGTTCTTC
>TRBV3-1|TRBD2|many|TRBJ2-3
CASSPLAGGVDTQYF
TGTGCCAGCAGCCCGTTGGCCGGGGGGGTCGATACGCAGTATTTT
>TRBV28|NA|many|TRBJ2-7
CASSLMEGQYF
TGTGCCAGCAGTTTGATGGAAGGGCAGTACTTC
>TRBV12-5|NA|few|TRBJ2-7
CASGLVEGGEQYF
TGTGCTAGTGGTTTGGTGGAGGGTGGCGAGCAGTACTTC
>TRBV7-3|NA|few|TRBJ2-2
CASSLMKGTGELFF
TGTGCCAGCAGCTTAATGAAGGGGACCGGGGAGCTGTTTTTT
>TRBV4-3|TRBD2|many|TRBJ2-7
CASSQDPAGGLSEQYF
TGCGCCAGCAGCCAAGATCCAGCGGGAGGGTTGAGCGAGCAGTACTTC
>TRBV6-1|NA|NA|TRBJ2-3
CASSEALRSGPWATDTQYF
TGTGCCAGCAGTGAAGCGCTTCGGTCCGGCCCATGGGCCACAGATACGCAGTATTTT
>TRBV4-3|NA|few|TRBJ1-2
CASSQVVAAYGYTF
TGCGCCAGCAGCCAAGTGGTGGCGGCTTATGGCTACACCTTC
>TRBV29-1|NA|few|TRBJ1-6
CSVPPRPDSPLHF
TGCAGCGTTCCACCTAGGCCAGATTCACCCCTCCACTTT
>TRBV20-1|TRBD2|few|TRBJ2-7
CSALRLAGAQYF
TGCAGTGCCCTACGACTAGCGGGAGCGCAGTACTTC
>TRBV15|NA|few|TRBJ2-3
CATSRGQNVADTQYF
TGTGCCACCAGCAGAGGCCAAAATGTGGCAGATACGCAGTATTTT
>TRBV3-1|NA|few|TRBJ2-1
CASRLAFSSYNEQFF
TGTGCCAGCAGACTAGCATTTAGCTCCTACAATGAGCAGTTCTTC
>TRBV20-1|NA|NA|TRBJ2-5
CSAKRAATETQYF
TGCAGTGCTAAACGGGCTGCTACAGAGACCCAGTACTTC
>TRBV18|NA|NA|TRBJ2-1
CASSPPSVNYNEQFF
TGTGCCAGCTCACCACCGTCCGTGAATTACAATGAGCAGTTCTTC
>TRBV4-2|TRBD2|many|TRBJ2-5
CASSQPDGTSEETQYF
TGTGCCAGCAGCCAACCGGACGGGACTAGCGAAGAGACCCAGTACTTC
>TRBV28|NA|NA|TRBJ1-2
CASSLGLGQNYGYTF
TGTGCCAGCAGTTTGGGACTAGGACAGAACTATGGCTACACCTTC
>TRBV5-6|NA|few|TRBJ2-4
CASSTGPLAKNIQYF
TGTGCCAGCAGCACCGGCCCATTAGCCAAAAACATTCAGTACTTC
>TRBV4-3|NA|NA|TRBJ1-6
CASSHQEGGLGSPLHF
TGCGCCAGCAGCCACCAAGAGGGGGGTTTGGGTTCACCCCTCCACTTT
>TRBV15|TRBD1|few|TRBJ2-5
CATSRDRAGGYQETQYF
TGTGCCACCAGCAGAGATCGGGCAGGGGGTTATCAAGAGACCCAGTACTTC
>TRBV5-1|NA|few|TRBJ2-3
CASSLEGGIGTDTQYF
TGCGCCAGCAGCTTGGAAGGGGGAATTGGCACAGATACGCAGTATTTT
>TRBV25-1|TRBD1|NA|TRBJ1-1
CASSEGRGSEAFF
TGTGCCAGCAGTGAGGGCAGGGGGTCTGAAGCTTTCTTT
>TRBV7-2|NA|few|TRBJ2-1
CASSLVAGLYNEQFF
TGTGCCAGCAGCTTAGTGGCGGGACTCTACAATGAGCAGTTCTTC
>TRBV20-1|NA|few|TRBJ2-5
CSAYQETQYF
TGCAGTGCTTATCAAGAGACCCAGTACTTC
>TRBV7-7|NA|few|TRBJ2-1
CASSPIGDHGYNEQFF
TGTGCTAGCAGTCCCATCGGAGATCACGGTTACAATGAGCAGTTCTTC
>TRBV12-3/TRBV12-4|NA|once|TRBJ1-5
CASSPTDSPIQHF
TGTGCCAGCAGTCCCACCGACAGCCCCATCCAGCATTTT
>TRBV7-9|NA|few|TRBJ2-1
CASSLNVGRTYNEQFF
TGTGCCAGCAGCCTGAACGTCGGTCGCACCTACAATGAGCAGTTCTTC
>TRBV11-1|NA|NA|TRBJ1-1
CASSSGLGPLGPGAEAFF
TGTGCCAGCAGCTCGGGATTGGGGCCCCTCGGGCCGGGGGCTGAAGCTTTCTTT
>TRBV20-1|TRBD1|few|TRBJ2-1
CSAPGGMGTNNNEQFF
TGCAGTGCCCCAGGGGGAATGGGGACCAACAACAATGAGCAGTTCTTC
>TRBV9|TRBD2|NA|TRBJ2-1
CASSPPAGGNNEQFF
TGTGCCAGCAGCCCCCCAGCGGGAGGTAACAATGAGCAGTTCTTC
>TRBV4-2|TRBD1|once|TRBJ1-4
CASSQDLTGGADEKLFF
TGTGCCAGCAGCCAAGATTTAACAGGGGGCGCAGATGAAAAACTGTTTTTT
>TRBV11-2|TRBD1|many|TRBJ2-6
CASSLVGTALSGANVLTF
TGTGCCAGCAGCTTAGTAGGGACAGCCCTTTCTGGGGCCAACGTCCTGACTTTC
>TRBV7-9|NA|few|TRBJ2-3
CASSAPTGSTWADTQYF
TGTGCCAGCAGCGCCCCTACCGGGTCAACTTGGGCAGATACGCAGTATTTT
>TRBV29-1|NA|NA|TRBJ1-2
CSVEGKGYGYTF
TGCAGCGTTGAGGGGAAGGGCTATGGCTACACCTTC
>TRBV7-2|NA|NA|TRBJ2-5
CASTRAGLQEETQYF
TGTGCCAGCACCAGGGCAGGACTTCAAGAAGAGACCCAGTACTTC
>TRBV13|TRBD1|few|TRBJ2-4
CASSYDRDRGTIQYF
TGTGCCAGCAGCTACGACCGGGACAGGGGGACCATTCAGTACTTC
>TRBV28|NA|many|TRBJ2-1
CAIRPALVEHPDNEQFF
TGTGCCATACGCCCCGCTCTCGTGGAGCATCCGGACAATGAGCAGTTCTTC
>TRBV2|TRBD2|many|TRBJ2-1
CASSEGRGLAVNEQFF
TGTGCCAGCAGTGAAGGAAGAGGGCTAGCGGTCAATGAGCAGTTCTTC
>TRBV28|TRBD1|few|TRBJ2-4
CASSTPKQGIKNIQYF
TGTGCCAGCAGTACACCGAAACAGGGGATCAAAAACATTCAGTACTTC
>TRBV7-8|TRBD2|few|TRBJ2-1
CASSQGDLAGWEQFF
TGTGCCAGCAGCCAGGGGGACCTAGCGGGATGGGAGCAGTTCTTC
>TRBV29-1|NA|NA|TRBJ1-2
CSGWGGTGSLYGYTF
TGCAGCGGATGGGGGGGTACAGGATCTCTCTATGGCTACACCTTC
>TRBV5-1|TRBD2|many|TRBJ2-7
CASSLARLAGYEQYF
TGCGCCAGCAGCTTGGCGAGACTAGCGGGATACGAGCAGTACTTC
>TRBV9|TRBD2|NA|TRBJ2-2
CASSVVSGIMNTGELFF
TGTGCCAGCAGCGTGGTTAGCGGGATAATGAACACCGGGGAGCTGTTTTTT
>TRBV29-1|TRBD1|few|TRBJ2-2
CSHRGPTGELFF
TGCAGCCACAGGGGGCCTACCGGGGAGCTGTTTTTT
>TRBV29-1|NA|few|TRBJ1-5
CSVVLAPPVGYSNQPQHF
TGCAGCGTTGTGTTAGCTCCTCCCGTGGGATATAGCAATCAGCCCCAGCATTTT
>TRBV28|TRBD1|many|TRBJ2-7
CASSPLRQGGYRHEQYF
TGTGCCAGCAGTCCCTTGCGACAGGGTGGGTACCGACACGAGCAGTACTTC
>TRBV28|TRBD2|NA|TRBJ2-7
CASSLPGLASYEQYF
TGTGCCAGCAGTCTACCGGGACTAGCGTCCTACGAGCAGTACTTC